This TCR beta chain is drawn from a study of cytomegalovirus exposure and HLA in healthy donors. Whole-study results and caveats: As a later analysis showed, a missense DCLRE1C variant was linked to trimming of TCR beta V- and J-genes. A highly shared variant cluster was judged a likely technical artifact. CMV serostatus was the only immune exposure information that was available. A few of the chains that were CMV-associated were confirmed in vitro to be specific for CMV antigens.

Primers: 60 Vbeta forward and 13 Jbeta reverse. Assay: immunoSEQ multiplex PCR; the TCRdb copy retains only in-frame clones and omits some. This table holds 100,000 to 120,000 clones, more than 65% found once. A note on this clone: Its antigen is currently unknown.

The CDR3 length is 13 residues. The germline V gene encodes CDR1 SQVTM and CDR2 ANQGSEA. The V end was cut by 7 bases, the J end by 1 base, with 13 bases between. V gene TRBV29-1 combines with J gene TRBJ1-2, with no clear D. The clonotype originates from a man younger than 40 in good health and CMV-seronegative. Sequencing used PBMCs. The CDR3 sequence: CSALRDINYGYTF. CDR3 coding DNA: TGCAGCGCCCTTCGGGATATTAACTATGGCTACACCTTC. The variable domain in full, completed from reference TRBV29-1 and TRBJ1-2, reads SAVISQKPSRDICQRGTSLTIQCQVDSQVTMMFWYRQQPGQSLTLIATANQGSEATYESGFVIDKFPISRPNLTFSTLTVSNMSPEDSSIYLCSALRDINYGYTFGSGTRLTVV.